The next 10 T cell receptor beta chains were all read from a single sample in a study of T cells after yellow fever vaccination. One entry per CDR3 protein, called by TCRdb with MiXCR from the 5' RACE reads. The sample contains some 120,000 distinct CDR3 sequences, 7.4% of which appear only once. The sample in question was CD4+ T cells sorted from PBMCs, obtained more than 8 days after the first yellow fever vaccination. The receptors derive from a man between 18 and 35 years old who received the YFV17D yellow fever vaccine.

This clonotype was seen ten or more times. The CDR3 spells CASSSSQGAADTQYF. The CDR3 region has the DNA TGTGCCAGCAGCTCTAGCCAGGGGGCAGCAGATACGCAGTATTTT. The chain joins TRBV7-6 to TRBJ2-3; TRBD1 agrees at 8 bases. CDR3 size: 15 residues. Germline CDR1 SGHVS, CDR2 FNYEAQ. The J segment lost 4 bases and the V segment lost 4 bases, leaving 7 bases of the junction unmatched.

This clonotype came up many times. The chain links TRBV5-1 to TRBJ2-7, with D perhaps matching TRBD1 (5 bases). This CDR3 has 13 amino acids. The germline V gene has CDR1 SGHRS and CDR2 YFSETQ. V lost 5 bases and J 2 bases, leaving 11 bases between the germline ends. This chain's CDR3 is CASSLTATYEQYF. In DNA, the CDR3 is TGCGCCAGCAGTCTGACAGCGACCTACGAGCAGTACTTC.

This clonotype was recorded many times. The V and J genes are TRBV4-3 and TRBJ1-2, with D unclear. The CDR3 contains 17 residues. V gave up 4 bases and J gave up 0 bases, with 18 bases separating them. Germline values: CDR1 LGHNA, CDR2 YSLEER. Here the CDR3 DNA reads TGCGCCAGCAGCCCCCGACGGACCGGGGATGCTAACTATGGCTACACCTTC. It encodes CASSPRRTGDANYGYTF.

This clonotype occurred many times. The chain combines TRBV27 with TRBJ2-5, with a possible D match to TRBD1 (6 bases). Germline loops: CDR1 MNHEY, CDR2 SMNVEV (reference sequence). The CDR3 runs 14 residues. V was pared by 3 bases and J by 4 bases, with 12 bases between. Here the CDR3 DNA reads TGTGCCAGCAGTTTTTCGGGCAGGGGAGAGACCCAGTACTTC. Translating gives CASSFSGRGETQYF.

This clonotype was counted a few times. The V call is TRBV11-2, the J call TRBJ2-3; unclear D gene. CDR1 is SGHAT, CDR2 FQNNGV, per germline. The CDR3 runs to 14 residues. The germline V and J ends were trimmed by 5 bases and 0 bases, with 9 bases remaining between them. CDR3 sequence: CASSPPYSTDTQYF. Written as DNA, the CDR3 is TGTGCCAGCAGCCCGCCCTATAGCACAGATACGCAGTATTTT.

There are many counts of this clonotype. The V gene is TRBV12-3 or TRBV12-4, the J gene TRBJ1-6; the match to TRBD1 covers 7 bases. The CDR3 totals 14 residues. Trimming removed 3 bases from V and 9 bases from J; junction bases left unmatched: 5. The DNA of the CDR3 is TGTGCCAGCAGTTTGCAGGGGGTAGGTTCACCCCTCCACTTT. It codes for CASSLQGVGSPLHF.

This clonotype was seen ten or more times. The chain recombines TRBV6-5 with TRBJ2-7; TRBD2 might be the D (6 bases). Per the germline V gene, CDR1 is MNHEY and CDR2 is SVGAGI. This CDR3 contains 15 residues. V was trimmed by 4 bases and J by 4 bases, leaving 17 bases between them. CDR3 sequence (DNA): TGTGCCAGCAGTTCGGGTGGGGGGATTGCATACGAGCAGTACGTC. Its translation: CASSSGGGIAYEQYV.

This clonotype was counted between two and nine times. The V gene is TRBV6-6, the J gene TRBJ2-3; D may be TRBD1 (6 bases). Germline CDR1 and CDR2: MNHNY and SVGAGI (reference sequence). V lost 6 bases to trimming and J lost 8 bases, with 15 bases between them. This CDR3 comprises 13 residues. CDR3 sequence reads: CASSLDQGSTQYF. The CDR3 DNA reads TGTGCCAGCAGCCTTGACCAGGGGAGTACGCAGTATTTT.

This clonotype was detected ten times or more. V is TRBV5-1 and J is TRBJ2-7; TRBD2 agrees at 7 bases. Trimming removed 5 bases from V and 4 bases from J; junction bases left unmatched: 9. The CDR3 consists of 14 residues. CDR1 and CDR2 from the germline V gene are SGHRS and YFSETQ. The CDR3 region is CASRAGLGSYEQYF. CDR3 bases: TGCGCCAGCAGGGCAGGACTAGGAAGTTACGAGCAGTACTTC.

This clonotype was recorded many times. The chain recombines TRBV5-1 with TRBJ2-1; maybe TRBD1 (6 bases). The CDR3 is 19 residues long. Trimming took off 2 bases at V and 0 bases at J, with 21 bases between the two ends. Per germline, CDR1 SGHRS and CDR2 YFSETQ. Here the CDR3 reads CASSFLSVPQGYSYNEQFF. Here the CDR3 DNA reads TGCGCCAGCAGCTTCCTATCCGTCCCTCAGGGGTACTCCTACAATGAGCAGTTCTTC. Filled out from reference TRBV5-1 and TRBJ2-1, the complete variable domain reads KAGVTQTPRYLIKTRGQQVTLSCSPISGHRSVSWYQQTPGQGLQFLFEYFSETQRNKGNFPGRFSGRQFSNSRSEMNVSTLELGDSALYLCASSFLSVPQGYSYNEQFFGPGTRLTVL.